This T cell receptor (beta chain) comes out of a study of T cells in Graves' hyperthyroidism and ophthalmopathy. Study outcomes and limitations: Ophthalmopathy stood apart from stable hyperthyroidism in a 13 V-J model.

This CDR3 is built from 14 residues. CDR1 is SGHRS and CDR2 is YFSETQ in the germline V gene. The ends were cut back, 0 bases at V and 2 bases at J, with 8 bases in the middle. From RNA transcripts, TCR beta CDR3 regions were amplified. HTBI primers were the set used in a first-round RT-PCR of the TCR CDR3. One entry per CDR3 protein, called by TCRdb with MiXCR from the multiplex PCR reads. The table has under 350,000 distinct CDR3 sequences, 15% to 20% seen once. These patients, aged 18 to 65, had recently diagnosed hyperthyroidism lasting under 2 months. Clinical symptoms, serum thyroxine and TRAb, thyroid ultrasound and orbital computed tomography were used for the diagnoses. From roughly 9.2 ml of fresh peripheral blood, PBMCs were isolated. In regard to this clonotype: Its cognate antigen is unknown.

The source of this sequence is a woman aged 45 to 65 with Graves' hyperthyroidism. The sample comprised blood. The rearrangement uses TRBV5-1 and TRBJ1-1; D gene uncertain. CDR3 nucleotides: TGCGCCAGCAGCTTGGAGGCCGGTAACACTGAAGCTTTCTTT. Residues: CASSLEAGNTEAFF.